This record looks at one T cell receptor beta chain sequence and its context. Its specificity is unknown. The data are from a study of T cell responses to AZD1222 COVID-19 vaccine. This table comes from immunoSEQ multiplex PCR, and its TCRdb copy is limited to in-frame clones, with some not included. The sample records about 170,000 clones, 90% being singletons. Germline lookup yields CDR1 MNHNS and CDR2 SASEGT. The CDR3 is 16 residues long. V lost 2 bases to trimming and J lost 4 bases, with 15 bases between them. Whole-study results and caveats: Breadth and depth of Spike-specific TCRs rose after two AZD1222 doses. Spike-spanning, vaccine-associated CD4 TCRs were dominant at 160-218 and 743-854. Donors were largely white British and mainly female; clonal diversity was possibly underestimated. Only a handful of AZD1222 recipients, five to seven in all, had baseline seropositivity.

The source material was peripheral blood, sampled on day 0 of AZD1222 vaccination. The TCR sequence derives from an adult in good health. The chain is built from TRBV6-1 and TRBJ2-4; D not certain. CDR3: CASSEFWQSKKNIQYF. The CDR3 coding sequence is TGTGCCAGCAGTGAATTTTGGCAGAGTAAGAAAAACATTCAGTACTTC.